This passage covers 26 T cell receptor beta chains from one sample sequenced in a study of blood T cell repertoires in COVID-19. Sequencing was performed with immunoSEQ multiplex PCR; in TCRdb, only in-frame clones are kept and a portion is missing. Of more than 85,000 clones in the sample, 90% were seen once. The sample was peripheral blood. These receptors all come from a man aged 55 to 70 with acute or convalescent COVID-19.

The CDR3 region has the DNA TGTGCCAGCAGCTTTGCGACGGGAGAGCAGTTCTTC. Protein product: CASSFATGEQFF. V gene TRBV11-2 combines with J gene TRBJ2-1; D perhaps matches TRBD2 (5 bases). CDR3 length equals 12 residues. V dropped 3 bases and J dropped 10 bases, with 10 bases sitting between them. The germline gives CDR1 SGHAT, CDR2 FQNNGV.

The rearrangement uses TRBV24-1 and TRBJ2-5; weak D call: TRBD2 (6 bases). Germline CDR1 KGHDR, CDR2 SFDVKD. Trimming took off 4 bases at V and 5 bases at J, with 16 bases between the two ends. The CDR3 totals 15 residues. The CDR3 sequence is CATSEFGAGGETQYF. CDR3 sequence (DNA): TGTGCCACCAGTGAGTTCGGGGCAGGAGGGGAGACCCAGTACTTC.

The genes are TRBV21-1 and TRBJ2-7; the table's D call TRBD2 went unverified against the DNA. TRBV21-1 is recorded as a pseudogene. The CDR3 is 16 amino acids. The CDR3 DNA is TGTGCCAGCAGCAAAGAAGGGAGGGCCCCTTCCTACGAGCAGTACTTC. Protein sequence: CASSKEGRAPSYEQYF.

This clone was detected a few times. This sequence joins TRBV7-9 and TRBJ2-2; D call uncertain. The CDR3 is 14 residues long. V dropped 5 bases and J dropped 6 bases, with 13 bases sitting between them. Per the germline V gene, CDR1 is SEHNR and CDR2 is FQNEAQ (reference sequence). CDR3 in DNA: TGTGCCAGCAGCCTCCGTCCCGTGTCCGGGGAGCTGTTTTTT. It codes for CASSLRPVSGELFF.

V usage is TRBV7-2 and J usage is TRBJ1-5; D may be TRBD1 (6 bases). Germline V gene data show CDR1 as SGHTA and CDR2 as FQGNSA. The CDR3 extends over 16 amino acids. Trimming left V 1 base short and J 6 bases short, with 16 bases between. CDR3 sequence reads: CASSLEWHGRGQPQHF. The CDR3 nucleotides are TGTGCCAGCAGCTTAGAATGGCATGGCAGGGGTCAGCCCCAGCATTTT.

The chain employs TRBV6-2 or TRBV6-3 and TRBJ2-1, with a possible D match to TRBD2 (5 bases). V lost 5 bases and J lost 4, with 15 bases in between. Per germline, CDR1 MNHEY and CDR2 SVGEGT. The CDR3 totals 15 residues. The CDR3 DNA is TGTGCCAGCAGTCTAACTAGTCCGGGTTACAATGAGCAGTTCTTC. Protein product: CASSLTSPGYNEQFF.

CDR3 DNA: TGTGCCAGCAGTTGGGGCAGGGCTGCGGATACGCAGTATTTT. Translated: CASSWGRAADTQYF. The V call is TRBV11-3, the J call TRBJ2-3, with a tentative D call TRBD1 (5 bases). Trimming shortened V by 6 bases and J by 6 bases, and 16 bases separated the two germline ends. There are 14 residues in the CDR3. Looked up from germline, CDR1 is SGHNT and CDR2 is YENEEA.

The chain has TRBV7-9 and TRBJ2-4, with 7 bases aligning to TRBD2. V shed 1 base, J shed 2 bases, and the junction held 5 bases outside the gene matches. Germline assignment: CDR1 SEHNR and CDR2 FQNEAQ (reference sequence). There are 16 residues in the CDR3. In DNA form, the CDR3 reads TGTGCCAGCAGCTTAGGAGCTAGCGGCCCCAAAAACATTCAGTACTTC. Translating gives CASSLGASGPKNIQYF. The complete variable domain, with remaining parts taken from reference TRBV7-9 and TRBJ2-4, reads DTGVSQNPRHKITKRGQNVTFRCDPISEHNRLYWYRQTLGQGPEFLTYFQNEAQLEKSRLLSDRFSAERPKGSFSTLEIQRTEQGDSAMYLCASSLGASGPKNIQYFGAGTRLSVL.

J is TRBJ2-1 and V is TRBV28; 7 nucleotides align to TRBD2. J was trimmed by 6 bases and V by 4 bases; bases with no gene match: 12. Germline values: CDR1 MDHEN, CDR2 SYDVKM. The CDR3 spans 16 residues. This chain's CDR3 is CASSSTLNGRANEQFF. CDR3 bases: TGTGCCAGCAGTTCGACCCTCAATGGGAGGGCCAATGAGCAGTTCTTC.

The CDR3 DNA follows: TGCGCCAGCAGCCGCGCCGGGCGGGACACTGAAGCTTTCTTT. It translates to CASSRAGRDTEAFF. This sequence joins TRBV5-1 and TRBJ1-1; D is undetermined. V was shortened by 4 bases and J by 3 bases, with 13 bases between the two germline ends. The CDR3 has 14 residues. Per germline, CDR1 SGHRS and CDR2 YFSETQ.

V and J are TRBV6-5 and TRBJ1-2; perhaps TRBD1 as D (6 bases). The CDR3 spans 13 residues. The germline CDR1 and CDR2 sequences are MNHEY and SVGAGI. V lost 7 bases and J lost 7, with 16 bases in between. In DNA form, the CDR3 reads TGTGCCAGCACCGACGGGGGGGCTCTTGGCTACACCTTC. Amino acids: CASTDGGALGYTF.

The chain uses TRBV7-2 and TRBJ1-1; TRBD1 matches at 9 bases. The J segment lost 2 bases and the V segment lost 8 bases, leaving 6 bases of the junction unmatched. The CDR3 has 14 amino acids. Germline V gene lookup returns CDR1 SGHTA and CDR2 FQGNSA. As DNA, the CDR3 is TGTGCCAGCTCCCGGACAGGGGTTAACACTGAAGCTTTCTTT. It codes for CASSRTGVNTEAFF.

The gene calls are TRBV7-7 and TRBJ2-3; the D gene is possibly TRBD2 (6 bases). This CDR3 region has 16 residues. CDR1 SSHAT and CDR2 FNYEAQ come from the germline V gene (reference sequence). CDR3 region: CASIQERNSAGDTQYF. The CDR3 nucleotides are TGTGCTTCCATTCAAGAGCGGAACTCAGCGGGAGATACGCAGTATTTT.

Of note for this clone: Other DNA sequences in the same sample also yield this CDR3. V usage is TRBV5-4 and J usage is TRBJ2-3, with D unresolved. V gave up 0 bases and J gave up 1 base, with 3 bases separating them. Germline CDR1 and CDR2: SGHNT and YYREEE (reference sequence). This CDR3 is built from 13 residues. The CDR3 nucleotides read TGTGCCAGCAGCTTGGCGGGCACAGATACGCAGTATTTT. Residues: CASSLAGTDTQYF.

The chain carries TRBV15 and TRBJ2-1; 12 positions match TRBD2. CDR1 is LNHNV and CDR2 is YYDKDF in the germline V gene (reference sequence). The CDR3 contains 14 residues. The ends lost 10 bases at V and 5 bases at J; junction bases unmatched: 6. The CDR3 nucleotides read TGTGCCAGCCAGACTAGCGGGGGTGACAATGAGCAGTTCTTC. This sequence encodes CASQTSGGDNEQFF.

The V call is TRBV7-9, the J call TRBJ2-7; possible D gene TRBD2, 5 bases. Germline CDR1 reads SEHNR; CDR2 reads FQNEAQ (reference sequence). The length of the CDR3 is 14 residues. Trimming left V 5 bases short and J 7 bases short, with 18 bases between. CDR3 sequence (DNA): TGTGCCAGCAGCCGCAGGACTCAATCGGGAGAGCAGTACTTC. Protein sequence: CASSRRTQSGEQYF.

The chain has TRBV28 and TRBJ1-4; 11 nucleotides align to TRBD1. Germline CDR1 reads MDHEN; CDR2 reads SYDVKM. The junction had 8 bases not matched to a gene; V was cut back by 6 bases and J by 8 bases. The CDR3 spans 15 residues. The CDR3 DNA reads as TGTGCCAGCAGCGTACGGACAGGGGGCGGGGAAAAACTGTTTTTT. As protein: CASSVRTGGGEKLFF.

The V and J genes are TRBV4-3 and TRBJ2-3; 10 bases align to TRBD2. This CDR3 spans 17 amino acids. The J segment lost 2 bases and the V segment lost 2 bases, leaving 7 bases of the junction unmatched. Germline V gene sequence: CDR1 LGHNA, CDR2 YSLEER. This chain's CDR3 is CASSQWLTSGDTDTQYF. The CDR3 DNA sequence: TGCGCCAGCAGCCAATGGTTAACTAGCGGGGACACAGATACGCAGTATTTT.

The V gene is TRBV7-6, the J gene TRBJ2-7, with 8 nucleotides matching TRBD2. Germline CDR1 and CDR2: SGHVS and FNYEAQ. Trimming cost V 0 bases and J 1 base; bases outside gene matches: 8. The CDR3 is 17 amino acids. As DNA, the CDR3 is TGTGCCAGCAGCTTAGCGGGGGGCGGGAGGACTTCCTACGAGCAGTACTTC. It codes for CASSLAGGGRTSYEQYF.

The chain employs TRBV3-1 (or the pseudogene TRBV3-2) and TRBJ1-6, with 7 nucleotides matching TRBD1. The J segment lost 7 bases and the V segment lost 5 bases, leaving 5 bases of the junction unmatched. The CDR3 has 14 residues. Germline V gene data show CDR1 as LGHDT and CDR2 as YNNKEL (reference sequence). The CDR3 here is CASSDRVKNSPLHF. The CDR3 bases are TGTGCCAGCAGCGACAGGGTCAAGAATTCACCCCTCCACTTT.

The chain uses TRBV12-5 and TRBJ2-1; D perhaps matches TRBD1 (6 bases). Germline-derived CDR1 and CDR2 are LGHNT and FRNRAP. The CDR3 is 16 amino acids. Trimming removed 6 bases from V and 5 bases from J, with 20 bases in between. CDR3 sequence reads: CASGMSRGTLNNEQFF. DNA of the CDR3: TGTGCTAGTGGCATGTCTAGGGGGACACTAAACAATGAGCAGTTCTTC. The full variable domain, completed using reference TRBV12-5 and TRBJ2-1, is DARVTQTPRHKVTEMGQEVTMRCQPILGHNTVFWYRQTMMQGLELLAYFRNRAPLDDSGMPKDRFSAEMPDATLATLKIQPSEPRDSAVYFCASGMSRGTLNNEQFFGPGTRLTVL.

Points on this clone: Other DNA sequences within the sample encode an identical CDR3. This sequence joins TRBV27 and TRBJ2-7, with D perhaps TRBD2 (5 bases). V lost 5 bases and J lost 4, with 12 bases in between. This CDR3 spans 13 amino acids. Germline values: CDR1 MNHEY, CDR2 SMNVEV (reference sequence). CDR3 in amino acids: CASSPGTGYEQYF. The CDR3 DNA reads as TGTGCCAGCAGTCCAGGTACGGGGTACGAGCAGTACTTC.

The CDR3 loop is CASSQDTRGQAFF. CDR3 bases: TGCGCCAGCAGCCAAGATACCAGGGGGCAGGCTTTCTTT. This rearrangement joins TRBV4-3 to TRBJ1-1; the match to TRBD1 covers 8 bases. The germline CDR1 and CDR2 sequences are LGHNA and YSLEER. This CDR3 spans 13 amino acids. The junction had 5 bases not matched to a gene; V was cut back by 0 bases and J by 11 bases.

V is TRBV7-2 and J is TRBJ2-2, with 10 bases aligning to TRBD2. The CDR3 is 15 residues long. CDR1 is SGHTA and CDR2 is FQGNSA in the germline V gene. Trimming cost V 5 bases and J 1 base; bases outside gene matches: 1. DNA for the CDR3: TGTGCCAGCAGCAGACTAGCGGGGAACACCGGGGAGCTGTTTTTT. Protein sequence: CASSRLAGNTGELFF.

The table lists this clone with a few counts. The V and J genes are TRBV7-3 and TRBJ2-3; no reliable D call. Trimming shortened V by 0 bases and J by 5 bases, and 6 bases separated the two germline ends. This CDR3 is built from 13 residues. The V gene's germline CDR1 is SGHTA and CDR2 FQGTGA. CDR3 bases: TGTGCCAGCAGCTTAACGCGCGTAGATACGCAGTATTTT. It codes for CASSLTRVDTQYF. Together with reference TRBV7-3 and TRBJ2-3, the CDR3 gives the full variable domain: GAGVSQTPSNKVTEKGKYVELRCDPISGHTALYWYRQSLGQGPEFLIYFQGTGAADDSGLPNDRFFAVRPEGSVSTLKIQRTERGDSAVYLCASSLTRVDTQYFGPGTRLTVL.

Here the CDR3 reads CASSLSLNNEQFF. CDR3 DNA sequence: TGTGCCAGCAGCTTATCCTTAAACAATGAGCAGTTCTTC. The gene calls are TRBV7-9 and TRBJ2-1; D call uncertain. The ends were cut back, 2 bases at V and 5 bases at J, with 7 bases in the middle. There are 13 residues in the CDR3. Germline V gene sequence: CDR1 SEHNR, CDR2 FQNEAQ (reference sequence).